These 9 T cell receptor beta chains were sequenced from one sample in a study of T-cell memory formation after mild COVID-19. TCRdb called the 5' RACE reads again in MiXCR, with one record for every CDR3 protein. This table holds approximately 500,000 distinct CDR3 sequences, roughly 25% found once. Material: PBMCs or a T cell subset sorted from them (not recorded which). The receptors shown here come from an adult woman who had mild COVID-19 (a few samples of this study predate the infection). Cell type and time point are not known.

In its sample, this clonotype was seen once. The CDR3, as DNA: TGTGCCAGCAGCTTAGCCGGTCCGAGGAACATTCAGTACTTC. It encodes CASSLAGPRNIQYF. The chain links TRBV7-9 to TRBJ2-4; no clear D. This CDR3 is 14 amino acids long. V was pared by 0 bases and J by 7 bases, with 10 bases between. Germline V gives CDR1 SEHNR, CDR2 FQNEAQ (reference sequence).

Only a few counts were recorded for this clonotype. This chain uses TRBV15 with TRBJ2-3; D perhaps matches TRBD2 (6 bases). Germline V gives CDR1 LNHNV, CDR2 YYDKDF (reference sequence). CDR3 length equals 16 residues. Trimming took 1 base from V and 0 from J, leaving 11 bases between them. The CDR3 bases are TGTGCCACCAGCAGAGGGGCTGGGACTAGCACAGATACGCAGTATTTT. Translating it yields CATSRGAGTSTDTQYF. Drawing the rest from reference TRBV15 and TRBJ2-3, the complete variable domain is DAMVIQNPRYQVTQFGKPVTLSCSQTLNHNVMYWYQQKSSQAPKLLFHYYDKDFNNEADTPDNFQSRRPNTSFCFLDIRSPGLGDTAMYLCATSRGAGTSTDTQYFGPGTRLTVL.

The sample holds a few counts of this clonotype. The chain has TRBV3-1 and TRBJ2-1; 10 bases agree with TRBD2. In germline, CDR1 is LGHDT, CDR2 YNNKEL (reference sequence). This CDR3 is 15 amino acids long. With V trimmed by 0 bases and J by 10 bases, 6 bases remained unmatched. The CDR3 sequence is CASSQDYLAGAEQFF. CDR3 coding DNA: TGTGCCAGCAGCCAAGACTACCTAGCGGGGGCAGAGCAGTTCTTC.

This clonotype occurred a few times. The chain couples TRBV12-3 or TRBV12-4 to TRBJ2-5; D gene uncertain. V was clipped by 6 bases and J by 5 bases, with 13 bases between them. There are 13 residues in the CDR3. CDR3 nucleotides: TGTGCCAGCAGCCCAAGGGCCCCTGAGACCCAGTACTTC. This codes for CASSPRAPETQYF.

This clonotype has a handful of counts. J is TRBJ1-1 and V is TRBV7-2; a possible D gene is TRBD1 (5 bases). The CDR3 contains 14 residues. Germline V gene lookup returns CDR1 SGHTA and CDR2 FQGNSA. Trimming stripped 3 bases from V and 0 bases from J, with 8 bases between. The CDR3 DNA reads as TGTGCCAGCAGCTTCGACAGAATGAACACTGAAGCTTTCTTT. Its translation: CASSFDRMNTEAFF. The whole variable domain, remainder taken from reference TRBV7-2 and TRBJ1-1, is GAGVSQSPSNKVTEKGKDVELRCDPISGHTALYWYRQSLGQGLEFLIYFQGNSAPDKSGLPSDRFSAERTGGSVSTLTIQRTQQEDSAVYLCASSFDRMNTEAFFGQGTRLTVV.

The chain has TRBV7-9 and TRBJ2-3, with D hard to call. Per the germline V gene, CDR1 is SEHNR and CDR2 is FQNEAQ (reference sequence). The length of the CDR3 is 15 residues. V lost 4 bases to trimming and J lost 2 bases, with 13 bases between them. The CDR3, as DNA: TGTGCCAGCAGCTCCACCCGGGTCCACACAGATACGCAGTATTTT. Translation gives CASSSTRVHTDTQYF.

This clonotype showed up just a few times. The J gene is TRBJ2-7, the V gene TRBV2; D gene ambiguous. The germline gives CDR1 SNHLY, CDR2 FYNNEI. The V end was cut by 0 bases, the J end by 5 bases, with 2 bases between. The CDR3 has 11 amino acids. CDR3 sequence reads: CASSEAHEQYF. CDR3 nucleotide sequence: TGTGCCAGCAGTGAAGCCCACGAGCAGTACTTC. Combining the CDR3 with reference TRBV2 and TRBJ2-7 gives the whole variable domain EPEVTQTPSHQVTQMGQEVILRCVPISNHLYFYWYRQILGQKVEFLVSFYNNEISEKSEIFDDQFSVERPDGSNFTLKIRSTKLEDSAMYFCASSEAHEQYFGPGTRLTVT.

This clonotype was seen a handful of times. This sequence joins TRBV7-2 and TRBJ2-6; D may match TRBD1 or TRBD2 (6 bases each). Looked up from germline, CDR1 is SGHTA and CDR2 is FQGNSA. This CDR3 comprises 17 residues. V was cut by 1 base and J by 0 bases, with 10 bases left in between. The CDR3 protein is CASSLVGGSSGANVLTF. The CDR3, as DNA: TGTGCCAGCAGCTTAGTGGGGGGCTCCTCTGGGGCCAACGTCCTGACTTTC.

The rearrangement joins TRBV24-1 to TRBJ2-1; D gene uncertain. CDR1 is KGHDR, CDR2 SFDVKD, per germline. V dropped 1 base and J dropped 10 bases, with 10 bases sitting between them. The CDR3 has 13 amino acids. The CDR3 is CATSDFGRKEQFF. The CDR3 nucleotides read TGTGCCACCAGTGATTTCGGAAGGAAGGAGCAGTTCTTC.